This T cell receptor (beta chain) was captured in a study of identical twins. With 4 bases removed from V and 7 bases from J, the gap between germline ends came to 14 bases. The CDR3 runs to 13 residues. CDR1 is SGDLS and CDR2 is YYNGEE in the germline V gene. This clonotype was counted a few times. TCRdb used MiXCR to reprocess the 5' RACE reads, holding one entry per CDR3 protein. The table has about 720,000 distinct CDR3 sequences, 8.6% seen once. These data were likewise used in another study, on yellow fever vaccine responses in identical twins.

The sequenced sample was PBMCs. V gene TRBV9 combines with J gene TRBJ1-2; D may be TRBD1 (6 bases). This receptor was taken from a woman aged 18-30 years in good health. Here the CDR3 DNA reads TGTGCCAGCAGCCCCATGGACAGCGGTGGCTACACCTTC. Encoded protein: CASSPMDSGGYTF.